This T cell receptor beta chain was sequenced for a study of T-cell reconstitution after alpha-beta-depleted transplantation in children. The CDR3 runs 15 residues. V lost 3 bases and J 2 bases, leaving 12 bases between the germline ends. Germline V lookup: CDR1 LGHNA, CDR2 YSLEER. As it was prepared, the TCRbeta library received unique molecular identifiers. TCRdb itself ran the PCR reads through MiXCR, one entry per CDR3 protein. This repertoire shows some 520,000 distinct CDR3 sequences, approximately 30% found once; its top ten account for 2.4%. The V and J genes are TRBV4-3 and TRBJ2-3; D is perhaps TRBD2 (6 bases). The sequencing here drew on PBMCs from the stem cell graft donor, taken from the stem cell graft. The sequence came from a human donor who donated a stem cell graft to a child with aplastic anemia. The CDR3 nucleotides are TGCGCCAGCAGCCAGGGGGGAAGGTTCACAGATACGCAGTATTTT. Translating gives CASSQGGRFTDTQYF.